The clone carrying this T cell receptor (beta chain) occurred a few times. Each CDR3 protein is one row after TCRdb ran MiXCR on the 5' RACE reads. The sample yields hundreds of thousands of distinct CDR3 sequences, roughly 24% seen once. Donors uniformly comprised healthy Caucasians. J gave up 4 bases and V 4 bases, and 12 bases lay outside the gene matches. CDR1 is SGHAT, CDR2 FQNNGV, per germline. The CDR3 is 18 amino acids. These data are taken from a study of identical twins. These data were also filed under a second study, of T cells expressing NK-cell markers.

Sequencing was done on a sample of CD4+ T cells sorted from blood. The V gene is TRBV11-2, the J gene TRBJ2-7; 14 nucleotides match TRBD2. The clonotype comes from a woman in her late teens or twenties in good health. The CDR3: CASSSRAGTSGRLYEQYF. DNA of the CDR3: TGTGCCAGCAGCTCAAGAGCCGGGACTAGCGGGAGACTGTACGAGCAGTACTTC.